This record covers a single T cell receptor (beta chain). The investigators introduced synthetic TCR analog templates into each PCR as spikes. Clones were read by immunoSEQ multiplex PCR, and TCRdb kept only the in-frame ones, dropping some. The sample carries more than 65,000 clones, around 90% recorded once. The CDR3 is 14 residues long. Germline V gene lookup returns CDR1 SGHDN and CDR2 FVKESK. The germline V and J ends were trimmed by 4 bases and 6 bases, with 16 bases remaining between them. The data were obtained in a study of PD-L1 blockade in urothelial cancer. The overall study: When patients started atezolizumab at some point between 2013 and 2015, it was given at 1,200 mg intravenously every 3 weeks. Of prior chemotherapy regimens, patients had received between 0 and 3.

The chain employs TRBV14 and TRBJ2-7; a weak D match, TRBD1 (7 bases). This TCR derives from a woman in her seventies with urothelial cancer. The sequencing here drew on PBMCs, taken around atezolizumab (anti-PD-L1) treatment. CDR3 bases: TGTGCCAGCAGCCCCCGGACCCAGGGGGGCGAGCAGTACTTC. Protein: CASSPRTQGGEQYF. Using reference TRBV14 and TRBJ2-7 for the parts outside the CDR3, the full variable domain is EAGVTQFPSHSVIEKGQTVTLRCDPISGHDNLYWYRRVMGKEIKFLLHFVKESKQDESGMPNNRFLAERTGGTYSTLKVQPAELEDSGVYFCASSPRTQGGEQYFGPGTRLTVT.